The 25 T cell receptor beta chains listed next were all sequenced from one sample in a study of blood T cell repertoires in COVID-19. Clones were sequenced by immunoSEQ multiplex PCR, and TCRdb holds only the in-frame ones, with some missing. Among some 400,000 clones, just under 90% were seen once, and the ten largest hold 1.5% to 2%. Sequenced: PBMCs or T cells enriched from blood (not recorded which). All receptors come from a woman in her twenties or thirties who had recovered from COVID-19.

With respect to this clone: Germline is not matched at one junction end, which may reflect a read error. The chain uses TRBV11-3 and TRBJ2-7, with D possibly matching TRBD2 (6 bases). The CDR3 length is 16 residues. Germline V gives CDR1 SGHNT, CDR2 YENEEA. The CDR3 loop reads CASSLGGTRPSNEQYF. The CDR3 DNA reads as TGTGCCAGCAGCTTAGGAGGGACTCGCCCCTCCAACGAGCAGTACTTC.

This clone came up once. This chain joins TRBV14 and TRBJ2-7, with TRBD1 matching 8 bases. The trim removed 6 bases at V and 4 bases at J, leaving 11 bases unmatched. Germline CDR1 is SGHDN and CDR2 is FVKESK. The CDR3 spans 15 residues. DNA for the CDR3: TGTGCCAGCAGAATATCAGGGGGCGAGTGGTACGAGCAGTACTTC. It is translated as CASRISGGEWYEQYF.

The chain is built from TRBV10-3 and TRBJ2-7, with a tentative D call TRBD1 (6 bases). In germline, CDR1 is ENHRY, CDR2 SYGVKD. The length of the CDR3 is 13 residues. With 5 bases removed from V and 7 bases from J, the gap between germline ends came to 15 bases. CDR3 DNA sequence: TGTGCCATCAGTAAAGTGGGACATTGGGAGCAGTACTTC. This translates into CAISKVGHWEQYF.

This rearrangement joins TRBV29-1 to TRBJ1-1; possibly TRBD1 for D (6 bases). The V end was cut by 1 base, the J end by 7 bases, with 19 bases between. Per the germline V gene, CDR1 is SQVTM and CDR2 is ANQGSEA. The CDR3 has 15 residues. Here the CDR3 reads CSVEAENTGSGEAFF. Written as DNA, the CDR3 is TGCAGCGTTGAAGCCGAAAATACAGGGAGTGGTGAAGCTTTCTTT. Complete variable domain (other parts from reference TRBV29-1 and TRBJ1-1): SAVISQKPSRDICQRGTSLTIQCQVDSQVTMMFWYRQQPGQSLTLIATANQGSEATYESGFVIDKFPISRPNLTFSTLTVSNMSPEDSSIYLCSVEAENTGSGEAFFGQGTRLTVV.

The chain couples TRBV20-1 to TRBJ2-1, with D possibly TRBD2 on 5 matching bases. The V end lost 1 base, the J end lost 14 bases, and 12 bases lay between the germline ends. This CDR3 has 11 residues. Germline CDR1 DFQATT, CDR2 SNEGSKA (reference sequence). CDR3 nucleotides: TGCAGTGCTAGAGGGGAGCTTAAGGAGTTCTTC. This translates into CSARGELKEFF.

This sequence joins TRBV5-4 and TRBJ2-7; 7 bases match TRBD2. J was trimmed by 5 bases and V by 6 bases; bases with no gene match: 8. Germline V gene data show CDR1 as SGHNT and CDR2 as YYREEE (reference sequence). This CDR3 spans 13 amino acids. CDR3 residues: CASKAGQADEQYF. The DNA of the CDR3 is TGTGCCAGCAAAGCGGGGCAGGCAGACGAGCAGTACTTC.

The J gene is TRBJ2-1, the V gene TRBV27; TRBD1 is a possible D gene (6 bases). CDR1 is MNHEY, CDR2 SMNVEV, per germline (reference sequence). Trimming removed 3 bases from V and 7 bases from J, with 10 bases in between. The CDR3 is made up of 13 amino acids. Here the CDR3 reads CASSLWQGNEQFF. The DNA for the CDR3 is TGTGCCAGCAGTTTGTGGCAGGGGAATGAGCAGTTCTTC.

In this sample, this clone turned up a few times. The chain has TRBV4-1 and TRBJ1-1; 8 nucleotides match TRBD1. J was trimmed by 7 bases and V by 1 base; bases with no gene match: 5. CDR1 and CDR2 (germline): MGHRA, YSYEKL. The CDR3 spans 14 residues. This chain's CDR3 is CASSQAPTGVEAFF. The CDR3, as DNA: TGCGCCAGCAGCCAAGCTCCGACAGGGGTTGAAGCTTTCTTT.

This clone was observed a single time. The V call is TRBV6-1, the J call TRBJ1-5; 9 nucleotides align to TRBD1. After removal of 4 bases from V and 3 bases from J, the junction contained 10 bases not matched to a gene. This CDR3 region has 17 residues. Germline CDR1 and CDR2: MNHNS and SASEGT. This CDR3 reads CASSVAGTGLFNQPQHF. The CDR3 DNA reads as TGTGCCAGCAGTGTTGCCGGGACAGGGCTTTTCAATCAGCCCCAGCATTTT.

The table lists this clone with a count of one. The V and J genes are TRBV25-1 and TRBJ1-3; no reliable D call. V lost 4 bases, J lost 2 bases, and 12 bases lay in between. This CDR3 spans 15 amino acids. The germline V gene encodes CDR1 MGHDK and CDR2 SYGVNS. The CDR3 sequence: CASSAPRGAGNTIYF. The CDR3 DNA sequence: TGTGCCAGCAGTGCACCTCGAGGAGCTGGAAACACCATATATTTT.

CDR3 sequence reads: CASRYQGDYGYTF. The CDR3 DNA reads TGTGCCAGCAGGTACCAGGGGGACTATGGCTACACCTTC. The rearrangement joins TRBV6-5 to TRBJ1-2, with 7 bases that match TRBD1. CDR1 and CDR2 from the germline V gene are MNHEY and SVGAGI. The CDR3 covers 13 residues. V trimming: 6 bases; J trimming: 3 bases; junction bases outside the gene matches: 4.

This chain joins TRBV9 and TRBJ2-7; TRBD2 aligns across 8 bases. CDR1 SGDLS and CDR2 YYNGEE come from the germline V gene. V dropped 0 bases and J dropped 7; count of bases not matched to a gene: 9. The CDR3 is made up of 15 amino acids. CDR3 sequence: CASSVGTGGPWEQYF. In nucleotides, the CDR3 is TGTGCCAGCAGCGTAGGAACGGGAGGGCCTTGGGAGCAGTACTTC. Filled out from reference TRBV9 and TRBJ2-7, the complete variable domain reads DSGVTQTPKHLITATGQRVTLRCSPRSGDLSVYWYQQSLDQGLQFLIQYYNGEERAKGNILERFSAQQFPDLHSELNLSSLELGDSALYFCASSVGTGGPWEQYFGPGTRLTVT.

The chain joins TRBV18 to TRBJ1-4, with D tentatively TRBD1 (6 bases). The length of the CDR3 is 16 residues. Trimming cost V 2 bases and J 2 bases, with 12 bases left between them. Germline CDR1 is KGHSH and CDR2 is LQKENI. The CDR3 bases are TGTGCCAGCTCACCAGGGGGGGCTGGCACTAATGAAAAACTGTTTTTT. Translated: CASSPGGAGTNEKLFF.

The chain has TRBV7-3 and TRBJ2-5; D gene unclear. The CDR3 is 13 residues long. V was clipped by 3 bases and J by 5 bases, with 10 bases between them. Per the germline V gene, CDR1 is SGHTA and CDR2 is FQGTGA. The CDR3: CASSFSSRETQYF. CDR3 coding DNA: TGTGCCAGCAGCTTCTCGAGCAGGGAGACCCAGTACTTC.

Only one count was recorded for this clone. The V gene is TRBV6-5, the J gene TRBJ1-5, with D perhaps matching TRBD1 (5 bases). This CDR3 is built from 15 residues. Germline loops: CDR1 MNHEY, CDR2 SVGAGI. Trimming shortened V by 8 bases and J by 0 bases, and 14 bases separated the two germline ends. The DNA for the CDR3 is TGTGCCAGCTCGAGGACACCGTATAGCAATCAGCCCCAGCATTTT. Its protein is CASSRTPYSNQPQHF.

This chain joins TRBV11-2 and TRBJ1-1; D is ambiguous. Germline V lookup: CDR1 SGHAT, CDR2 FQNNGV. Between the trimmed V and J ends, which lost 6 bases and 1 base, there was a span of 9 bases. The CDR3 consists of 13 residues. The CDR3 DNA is TGTGCCAGCAGTTCAGACTGGAACACTGAAGCTTTCTTT. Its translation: CASSSDWNTEAFF.

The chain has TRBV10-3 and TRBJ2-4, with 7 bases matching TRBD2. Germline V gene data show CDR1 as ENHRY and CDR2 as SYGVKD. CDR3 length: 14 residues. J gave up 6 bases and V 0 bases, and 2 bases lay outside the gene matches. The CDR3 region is CAISESGGVNIQYF. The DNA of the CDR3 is TGTGCCATCAGTGAGTCTGGGGGGGTAAACATTCAGTACTTC.

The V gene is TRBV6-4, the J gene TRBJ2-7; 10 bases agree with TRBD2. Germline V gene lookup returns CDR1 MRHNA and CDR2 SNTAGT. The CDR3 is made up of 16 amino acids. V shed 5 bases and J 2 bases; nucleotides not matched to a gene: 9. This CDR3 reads CASSHLSGGPTYEQYF. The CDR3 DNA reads TGTGCCAGCAGTCACCTTAGCGGGGGGCCTACCTACGAGCAGTACTTC.

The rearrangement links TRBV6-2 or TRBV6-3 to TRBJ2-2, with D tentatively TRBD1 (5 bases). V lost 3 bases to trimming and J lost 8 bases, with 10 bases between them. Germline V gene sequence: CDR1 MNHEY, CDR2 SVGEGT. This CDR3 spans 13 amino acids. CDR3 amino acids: CASSYQGSGELFF. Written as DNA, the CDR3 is TGTGCCAGCAGTTATCAGGGCAGTGGGGAGCTGTTTTTT.

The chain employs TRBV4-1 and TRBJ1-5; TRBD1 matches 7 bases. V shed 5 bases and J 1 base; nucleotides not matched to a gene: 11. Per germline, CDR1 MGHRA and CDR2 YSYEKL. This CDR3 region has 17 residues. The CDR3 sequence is CASSTPDEGASNQPQHF. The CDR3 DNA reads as TGCGCCAGCAGCACTCCCGATGAGGGGGCGAGCAATCAGCCCCAGCATTTT.

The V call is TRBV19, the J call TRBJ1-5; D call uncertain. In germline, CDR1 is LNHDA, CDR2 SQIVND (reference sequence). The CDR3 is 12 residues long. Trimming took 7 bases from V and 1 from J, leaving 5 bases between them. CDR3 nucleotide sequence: TGTGCCAGTAAACGGAGCAATCAGCCCCAGCATTTT. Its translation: CASKRSNQPQHF.

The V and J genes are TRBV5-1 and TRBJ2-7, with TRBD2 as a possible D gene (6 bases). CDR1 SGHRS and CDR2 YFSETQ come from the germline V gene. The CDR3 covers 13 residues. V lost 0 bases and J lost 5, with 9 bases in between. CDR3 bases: TGCGCCAGCAGCTTGGTCGGGAGACACGAGCAGTACTTC. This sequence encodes CASSLVGRHEQYF.

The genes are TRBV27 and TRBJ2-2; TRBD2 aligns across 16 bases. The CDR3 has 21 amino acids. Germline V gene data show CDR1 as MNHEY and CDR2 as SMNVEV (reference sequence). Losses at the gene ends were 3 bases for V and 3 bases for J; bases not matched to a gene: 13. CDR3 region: CASSFHAPGTSGRADTGELFF. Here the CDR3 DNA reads TGTGCCAGCAGTTTCCATGCGCCCGGGACTAGCGGGAGGGCGGACACCGGGGAGCTGTTTTTT.

The CDR3 region has the DNA TGTGCCAGCAGCCCGGGGACAGGGAGAAGCTCCTACAATGAGCAGTTCTTC. Its translation: CASSPGTGRSSYNEQFF. The chain employs TRBV11-2 and TRBJ2-1; 9 bases are a match to TRBD1. CDR3 length: 17 amino acids. Germline V gene data show CDR1 as SGHAT and CDR2 as FQNNGV. Germline trimming cut 5 bases from V and 0 bases from J; bases unmatched to any gene: 8.

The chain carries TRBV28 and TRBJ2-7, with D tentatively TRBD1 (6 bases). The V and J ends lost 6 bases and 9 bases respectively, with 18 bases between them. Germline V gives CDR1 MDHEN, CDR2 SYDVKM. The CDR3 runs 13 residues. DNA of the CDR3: TGTGCCAGCAGCGAGGGGACAACTACGAGGCAGTACTTC. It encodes CASSEGTTTRQYF.